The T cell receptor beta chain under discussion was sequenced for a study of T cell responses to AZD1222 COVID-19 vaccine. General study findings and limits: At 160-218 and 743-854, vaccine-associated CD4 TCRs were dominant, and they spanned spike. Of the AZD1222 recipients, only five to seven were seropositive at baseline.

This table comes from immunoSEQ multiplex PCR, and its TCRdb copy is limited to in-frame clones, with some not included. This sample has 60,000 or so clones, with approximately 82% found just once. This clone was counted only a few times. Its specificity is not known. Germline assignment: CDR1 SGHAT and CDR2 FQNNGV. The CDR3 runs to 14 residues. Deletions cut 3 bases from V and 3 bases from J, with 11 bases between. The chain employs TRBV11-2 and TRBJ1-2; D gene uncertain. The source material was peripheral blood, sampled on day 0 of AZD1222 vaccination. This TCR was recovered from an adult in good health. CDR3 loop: CASSLDEEDYGYTF. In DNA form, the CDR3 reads TGTGCCAGCAGCTTGGACGAGGAGGACTATGGCTACACCTTC.